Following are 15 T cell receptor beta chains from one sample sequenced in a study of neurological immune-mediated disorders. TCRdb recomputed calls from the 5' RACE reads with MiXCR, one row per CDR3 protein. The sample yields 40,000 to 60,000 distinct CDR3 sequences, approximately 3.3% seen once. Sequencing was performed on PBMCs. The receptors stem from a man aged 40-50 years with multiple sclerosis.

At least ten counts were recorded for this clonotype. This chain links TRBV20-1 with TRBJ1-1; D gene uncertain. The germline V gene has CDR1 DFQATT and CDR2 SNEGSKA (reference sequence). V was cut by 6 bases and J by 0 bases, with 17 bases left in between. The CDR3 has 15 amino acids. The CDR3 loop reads CSALTPTGMNTEAFF. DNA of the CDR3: TGCAGTGCCCTGACCCCAACCGGCATGAACACTGAAGCTTTCTTT.

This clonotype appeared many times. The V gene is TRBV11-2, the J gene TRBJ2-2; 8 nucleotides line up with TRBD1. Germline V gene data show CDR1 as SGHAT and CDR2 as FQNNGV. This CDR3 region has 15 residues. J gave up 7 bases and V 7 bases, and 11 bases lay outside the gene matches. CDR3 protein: CASTAQGASGGELFF. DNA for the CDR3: TGTGCCAGCACCGCGCAGGGGGCAAGTGGCGGGGAGCTGTTTTTT.

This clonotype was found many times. CDR3 amino acids: CAATGYTEAFF. The CDR3 DNA sequence: TGTGCCGCGACAGGGTACACTGAAGCTTTCTTT. V and J are TRBV10-3 and TRBJ1-1; 7 nucleotides match TRBD1. CDR1 is ENHRY, CDR2 SYGVKD, per germline. The V segment lost 11 bases and the J segment 3 bases; nucleotides outside the gene matches: 3. The CDR3 contains 11 residues.

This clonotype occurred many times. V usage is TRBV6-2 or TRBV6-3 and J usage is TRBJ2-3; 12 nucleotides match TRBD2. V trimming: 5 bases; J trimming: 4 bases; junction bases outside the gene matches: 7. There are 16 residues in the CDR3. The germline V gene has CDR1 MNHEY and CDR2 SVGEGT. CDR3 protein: CASSGLAGLAADTQYF. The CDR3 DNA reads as TGTGCCAGCAGTGGACTAGCGGGGCTGGCTGCAGATACGCAGTATTTT.

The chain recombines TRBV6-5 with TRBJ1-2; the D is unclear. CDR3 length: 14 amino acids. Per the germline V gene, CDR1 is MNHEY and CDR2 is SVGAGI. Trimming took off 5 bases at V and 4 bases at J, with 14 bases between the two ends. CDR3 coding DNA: TGTGCCAGCAGTGTCTCGACTGGGATCTATGGCTACACCTTC. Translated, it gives CASSVSTGIYGYTF.

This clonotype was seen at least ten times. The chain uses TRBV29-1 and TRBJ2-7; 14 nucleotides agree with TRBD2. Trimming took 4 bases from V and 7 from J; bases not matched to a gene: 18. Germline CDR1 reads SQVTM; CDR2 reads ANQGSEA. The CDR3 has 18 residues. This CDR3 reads CSVAPVTSGGASMREQYF. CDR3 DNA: TGCAGCGTTGCCCCCGTGACTAGCGGGGGGGCATCGATGAGGGAGCAGTACTTC.

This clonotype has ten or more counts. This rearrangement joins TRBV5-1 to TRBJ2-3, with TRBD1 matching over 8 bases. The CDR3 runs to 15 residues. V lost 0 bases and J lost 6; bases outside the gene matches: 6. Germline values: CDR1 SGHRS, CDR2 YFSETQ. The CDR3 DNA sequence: TGCGCCAGCAGCTTGGACACAGGGGGACCCGATACGCAGTATTTT. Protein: CASSLDTGGPDTQYF.

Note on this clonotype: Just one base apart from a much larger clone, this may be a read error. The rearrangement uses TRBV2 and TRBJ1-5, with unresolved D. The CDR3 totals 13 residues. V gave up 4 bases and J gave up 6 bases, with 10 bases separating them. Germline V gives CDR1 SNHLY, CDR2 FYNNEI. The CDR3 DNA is TGTGCCAGCAGTGTGGAAAGGGTTCAGCCCCAGCATTTT. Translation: CASSVERVQPQHF.

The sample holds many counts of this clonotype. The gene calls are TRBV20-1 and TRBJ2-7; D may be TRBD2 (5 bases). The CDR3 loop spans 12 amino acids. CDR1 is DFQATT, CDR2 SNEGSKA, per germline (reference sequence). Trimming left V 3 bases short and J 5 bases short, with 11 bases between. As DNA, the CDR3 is TGCAGTGCTAGTGGTCTGGGAGACGAGCAGTACTTC. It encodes CSASGLGDEQYF.

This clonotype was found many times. In DNA, the CDR3 is TGCAGTGCTAGCGGGCAGTTCTTC. Translation: CSASGQFF. The chain is built from TRBV20-1 and TRBJ2-1; no clear D gene. Germline CDR1 reads DFQATT; CDR2 reads SNEGSKA (reference sequence). The CDR3 is 8 amino acids. Deletions cut 3 bases from V and 12 bases from J, with 3 bases between.

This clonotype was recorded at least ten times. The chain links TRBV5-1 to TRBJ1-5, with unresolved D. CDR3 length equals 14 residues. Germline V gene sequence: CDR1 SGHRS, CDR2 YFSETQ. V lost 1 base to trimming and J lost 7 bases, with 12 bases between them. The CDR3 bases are TGCGCCAGCAGCTTGTCCGAGGGTAGCCAGCCCCAGCATTTT. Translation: CASSLSEGSQPQHF. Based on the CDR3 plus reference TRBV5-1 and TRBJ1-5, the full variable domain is KAGVTQTPRYLIKTRGQQVTLSCSPISGHRSVSWYQQTPGQGLQFLFEYFSETQRNKGNFPGRFSGRQFSNSRSEMNVSTLELGDSALYLCASSLSEGSQPQHFGDGTRLSIL.

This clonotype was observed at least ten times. As DNA, the CDR3 is TGTGCCAGCAATGGCGGGACGGAGACCCAGTACTTC. It is translated as CASNGGTETQYF. The chain combines TRBV2 with TRBJ2-5; a weak D match, TRBD2 (6 bases). Germline CDR1 SNHLY, CDR2 FYNNEI. V was pared by 7 bases and J by 5 bases, with 11 bases between. The CDR3 has 12 residues. Looking up the rest from reference TRBV2 and TRBJ2-5 gives the full variable domain: EPEVTQTPSHQVTQMGQEVILRCVPISNHLYFYWYRQILGQKVEFLVSFYNNEISEKSEIFDDQFSVERPDGSNFTLKIRSTKLEDSAMYFCASNGGTETQYFGPGTRLLVL.

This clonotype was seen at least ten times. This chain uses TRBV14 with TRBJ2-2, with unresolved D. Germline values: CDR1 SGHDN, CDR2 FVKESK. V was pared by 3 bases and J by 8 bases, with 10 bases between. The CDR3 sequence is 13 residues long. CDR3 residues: CASSQWSAGELFF. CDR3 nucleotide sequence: TGTGCCAGCAGCCAGTGGTCTGCTGGGGAGCTGTTTTTT.

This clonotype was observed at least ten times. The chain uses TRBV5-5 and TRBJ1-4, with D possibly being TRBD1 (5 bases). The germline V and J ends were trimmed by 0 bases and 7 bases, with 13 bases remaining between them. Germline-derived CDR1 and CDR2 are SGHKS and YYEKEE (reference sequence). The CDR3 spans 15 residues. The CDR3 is CASSLESGSGEKLFF. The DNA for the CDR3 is TGTGCCAGCAGCTTGGAGTCAGGGTCGGGTGAAAAACTGTTTTTT.

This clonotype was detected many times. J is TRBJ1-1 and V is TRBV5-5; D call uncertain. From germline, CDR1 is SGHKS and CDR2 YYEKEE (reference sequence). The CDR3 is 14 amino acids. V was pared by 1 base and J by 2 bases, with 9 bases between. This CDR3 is CASSLWSGNTEAFF. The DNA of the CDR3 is TGTGCCAGCAGCTTGTGGTCAGGCAACACTGAAGCTTTCTTT.